The rows below give T cell receptor beta chains drawn from one sample of a study of T cells in Graves' hyperthyroidism and ophthalmopathy. TCRdb redid the calling of the multiplex PCR reads with MiXCR, one entry per CDR3 protein. Of around 700,000 distinct CDR3 sequences listed, roughly a sixth were seen once; the top ten hold approximately 15%. Sequencing input: blood. The receptors come from a woman in her forties or fifties with Graves' hyperthyroidism that later progressed to Graves' ophthalmopathy. The CDR3 runs from the conserved cysteine through the conserved F or W. The order of the fields is J gene, clone size, D gene, V gene, CDR3 protein, CDR3 DNA. The D gene is left open where the match is weak. Clone size, where shown, is once, few, many, or a class for clones that have expanded.

J gene: TRBJ2-4
clone size: few
D gene: .
V gene: TRBV5-4
CDR3 protein: CASSQDWGIQYF
CDR3 DNA: TGTGCCAGCAGCCAGGACTGGGGCATTCAGTACTTC

J gene: TRBJ1-3
clone size: .
D gene: .
V gene: TRBV27
CDR3 protein: CASSNRVPGNTIYF
CDR3 DNA: TGTGCCAGCAGCAACAGGGTCCCTGGAAACACCATATATTTT

J gene: TRBJ1-2
clone size: few
D gene: .
V gene: TRBV2
CDR3 protein: CASGQINYGYTF
CDR3 DNA: TGTGCCAGCGGACAGATTAACTATGGCTACACCTTC

J gene: TRBJ2-1
clone size: many
D gene: TRBD2
V gene: TRBV7-3
CDR3 protein: CASRAGAHNEQFF
CDR3 DNA: TGTGCCAGCAGAGCGGGGGCCCACAATGAGCAGTTCTTC

J gene: TRBJ2-2
clone size: .
D gene: .
V gene: TRBV6-1
CDR3 protein: CASKGIRGTKNTGELFF
CDR3 DNA: TGTGCCAGCAAGGGGATCCGTGGGACAAAAAACACCGGGGAGCTGTTTTTT

J gene: TRBJ1-1
clone size: many
D gene: .
V gene: TRBV13
CDR3 protein: CASSLTTGIGTEAFF
CDR3 DNA: TGTGCCAGCAGCTTGACAACAGGGATCGGGACTGAAGCTTTCTTT

J gene: TRBJ2-1
clone size: many
D gene: TRBD2
V gene: TRBV11-2
CDR3 protein: CASSLIGLAGGPNDNEQFF
CDR3 DNA: TGTGCCAGCAGCTTAATTGGACTAGCGGGGGGGCCCAACGACAATGAGCAGTTCTTC

J gene: TRBJ2-1
clone size: few
D gene: .
V gene: TRBV6-1
CDR3 protein: CASTKDGSYNEQFF
CDR3 DNA: TGTGCCAGCACGAAGGACGGTTCCTACAATGAGCAGTTCTTC

J gene: TRBJ2-3
clone size: many
D gene: .
V gene: TRBV7-3
CDR3 protein: CASSPPATDTQYF
CDR3 DNA: TGTGCCAGCAGCCCCCCCGCCACAGATACGCAGTATTTT

J gene: TRBJ2-1
clone size: many
D gene: TRBD2
V gene: TRBV7-2
CDR3 protein: CASSLVGKRGGVEQFF
CDR3 DNA: TGTGCCAGCAGCTTAGTCGGGAAGCGGGGGGGAGTTGAGCAGTTCTTC

J gene: TRBJ2-3
clone size: many
D gene: .
V gene: TRBV20-1
CDR3 protein: CSASKGGSTDTQYF
CDR3 DNA: TGCAGTGCTAGTAAAGGGGGGAGCACAGATACGCAGTATTTT

J gene: TRBJ1-2
clone size: few
D gene: TRBD1
V gene: TRBV7-8
CDR3 protein: CASSLAVDRGNRTF
CDR3 DNA: TGTGCCAGCAGCTTAGCAGTGGACAGGGGGAATCGCACCTTC

J gene: TRBJ1-5
clone size: .
D gene: .
V gene: TRBV12-3/TRBV12-4
CDR3 protein: CASSLSELRPQHF
CDR3 DNA: TGTGCCAGCAGTTTATCCGAGCTGCGGCCCCAGCATTTT

J gene: TRBJ2-7
clone size: many
D gene: .
V gene: TRBV12-3/TRBV12-4
CDR3 protein: CASSVRVYEQYF
CDR3 DNA: TGTGCCAGCAGTGTCAGGGTTTACGAGCAGTACTTC

J gene: TRBJ2-6
clone size: few
D gene: .
V gene: TRBV9
CDR3 protein: CASSVFGVGANVLTF
CDR3 DNA: TGTGCCAGCAGCGTTTTCGGGGTCGGGGCCAACGTCCTGACTTTC

J gene: TRBJ2-3
clone size: few
D gene: .
V gene: TRBV3-1
CDR3 protein: CASSQPKGGMGTDTQYF
CDR3 DNA: TGTGCCAGCAGCCAACCAAAGGGGGGAATGGGCACAGATACGCAGTATTTT

J gene: TRBJ2-7
clone size: many
D gene: TRBD1
V gene: TRBV30
CDR3 protein: CAWSATGSYEQYF
CDR3 DNA: TGTGCCTGGAGTGCGACAGGGTCGTACGAGCAGTACTTC

J gene: TRBJ1-6
clone size: .
D gene: TRBD1
V gene: TRBV7-8
CDR3 protein: CASSLATGESPLHF
CDR3 DNA: TGTGCCAGCAGCTTAGCGACAGGGGAGTCACCCCTCCACTTT

J gene: TRBJ1-5
clone size: few
D gene: .
V gene: TRBV4-1
CDR3 protein: CASSQGSSYQPQHF
CDR3 DNA: TGCGCCAGCAGCCAAGGATCCAGCTATCAGCCCCAGCATTTT

J gene: TRBJ2-5
clone size: .
D gene: .
V gene: TRBV3-1
CDR3 protein: CASSPRPVQETQYF
CDR3 DNA: TGTGCCAGCAGCCCCCGGCCAGTACAAGAGACCCAGTACTTC

J gene: TRBJ1-4
clone size: few
D gene: TRBD1
V gene: TRBV6-1
CDR3 protein: CASKTGVTNEKLFF
CDR3 DNA: TGTGCCAGCAAGACAGGGGTAACTAATGAAAAACTGTTTTTT

J gene: TRBJ2-7
clone size: .
D gene: TRBD1
V gene: TRBV5-1
CDR3 protein: CASSLEDRGTYEQYF
CDR3 DNA: TGCGCCAGCAGCTTGGAGGACAGGGGGACCTACGAGCAGTACTTC

J gene: TRBJ1-4
clone size: few
D gene: TRBD1
V gene: TRBV7-4
CDR3 protein: CASSFPVDRVEEKLFF
CDR3 DNA: TGTGCCAGCAGCTTTCCCGTCGACAGGGTTGAGGAAAAACTGTTTTTT

J gene: TRBJ2-5
clone size: .
D gene: .
V gene: TRBV20-1
CDR3 protein: CSASASSRGNRISETQYF
CDR3 DNA: TGCAGTGCTAGCGCGAGTTCGAGAGGGAATAGAATTTCGGAGACCCAGTACTTC

J gene: TRBJ2-1
clone size: many
D gene: .
V gene: TRBV3-1
CDR3 protein: CASSQMEDNEQFF
CDR3 DNA: TGTGCCAGCAGCCAAATGGAGGACAATGAGCAGTTCTTC

J gene: TRBJ1-2
clone size: many
D gene: .
V gene: TRBV7-2
CDR3 protein: CASSFRQPRQGYTF
CDR3 DNA: TGTGCCAGCAGCTTCCGGCAACCTCGCCAGGGCTACACCTTC

J gene: TRBJ2-3
clone size: many
D gene: .
V gene: TRBV11-3
CDR3 protein: CASSLEGSNTDTQYF
CDR3 DNA: TGTGCCAGCAGCTTAGAGGGTAGCAACACAGATACGCAGTATTTT

J gene: TRBJ1-3
clone size: .
D gene: .
V gene: TRBV5-1
CDR3 protein: CASSSPLGAQRPSGNTIYF
CDR3 DNA: TGCGCCAGCAGCTCCCCCCTGGGAGCCCAAAGGCCCTCTGGAAACACCATATATTTT

J gene: TRBJ1-2
clone size: many
D gene: .
V gene: TRBV2
CDR3 protein: CASSVSSRGDGYTF
CDR3 DNA: TGTGCCAGCAGCGTCTCCTCACGGGGTGATGGCTACACCTTC

J gene: TRBJ1-1
clone size: .
D gene: TRBD1
V gene: TRBV6-2/TRBV6-3
CDR3 protein: CASCTGGFPMNTEAFF
CDR3 DNA: TGTGCCAGCTGCACAGGGGGCTTTCCTATGAACACTGAAGCTTTCTTT

J gene: TRBJ1-5
clone size: few
D gene: .
V gene: TRBV12-3/TRBV12-4
CDR3 protein: CASSLGTGQDYQPQHF
CDR3 DNA: TGTGCCAGCAGTTTGGGGACGGGACAAGATTATCAGCCCCAGCATTTT

J gene: TRBJ2-5
clone size: many
D gene: .
V gene: TRBV30
CDR3 protein: CAWPGPEDGETQYF
CDR3 DNA: TGTGCCTGGCCGGGACCGGAGGATGGAGAGACCCAGTACTTC

J gene: TRBJ2-3
clone size: many
D gene: .
V gene: TRBV2
CDR3 protein: CASSEDGSTDTQYF
CDR3 DNA: TGTGCCAGCAGTGAAGACGGGAGCACAGATACGCAGTATTTT

J gene: TRBJ1-5
clone size: many
D gene: .
V gene: TRBV20-1
CDR3 protein: CSAREPTGTGKGPQHF
CDR3 DNA: TGCAGTGCTAGAGAGCCTACCGGGACGGGGAAGGGGCCCCAGCATTTT

J gene: TRBJ2-1
clone size: many
D gene: TRBD1
V gene: TRBV3-1
CDR3 protein: CASSQVPGQGYNEQFF
CDR3 DNA: TGTGCCAGCAGCCAAGTTCCGGGACAGGGATACAATGAGCAGTTCTTC

J gene: TRBJ2-5
clone size: few
D gene: TRBD2
V gene: TRBV9
CDR3 protein: CASSPHPAGGLYQETQYF
CDR3 DNA: TGTGCCAGCAGCCCCCACCCGGCGGGGGGATTGTACCAAGAGACCCAGTACTTC

J gene: TRBJ1-4
clone size: .
D gene: TRBD1
V gene: TRBV3-1
CDR3 protein: CASSHRTGGHEKLFF
CDR3 DNA: TGTGCCAGCAGCCATCGGACAGGGGGCCATGAAAAACTGTTTTTT

J gene: TRBJ1-6
clone size: few
D gene: .
V gene: TRBV6-6
CDR3 protein: CASSYSDQGNSPLHF
CDR3 DNA: TGTGCCAGCAGTTACTCCGATCAGGGGAATTCACCCCTCCACTTT

J gene: TRBJ2-7
clone size: many
D gene: .
V gene: TRBV29-1
CDR3 protein: CSVEMVSGTANSYEQYF
CDR3 DNA: TGCAGCGTTGAAATGGTTTCCGGGACTGCAAACTCCTACGAGCAGTACTTC

J gene: TRBJ1-5
clone size: .
D gene: .
V gene: TRBV10-3
CDR3 protein: CAISEGQGPAAQHF
CDR3 DNA: TGTGCCATCAGTGAGGGCCAGGGGCCCGCAGCCCAGCATTTT

J gene: TRBJ2-7
clone size: few
D gene: .
V gene: TRBV7-2
CDR3 protein: CASSLKFYEQYF
CDR3 DNA: TGTGCCAGCAGCTTAAAGTTCTACGAGCAGTACTTC

J gene: TRBJ2-1
clone size: .
D gene: TRBD2
V gene: TRBV12-3/TRBV12-4
CDR3 protein: CATSGAGSSYNEQFF
CDR3 DNA: TGTGCTACCAGCGGGGCGGGGAGCTCCTACAATGAGCAGTTCTTC

J gene: TRBJ1-2
clone size: many
D gene: TRBD1
V gene: TRBV20-1
CDR3 protein: CSARPGQGFYGYTF
CDR3 DNA: TGCAGTGCTAGACCGGGACAGGGGTTCTATGGCTACACCTTC

J gene: TRBJ2-1
clone size: many
D gene: TRBD2
V gene: TRBV18
CDR3 protein: CASSAGESSYNEQFF
CDR3 DNA: TGTGCCAGCTCAGCGGGGGAGAGCTCCTACAATGAGCAGTTCTTC

J gene: TRBJ2-7
clone size: many
D gene: .
V gene: TRBV5-1
CDR3 protein: CASSSGDYEQYF
CDR3 DNA: TGCGCCAGCAGCTCAGGGGACTACGAGCAGTACTTC

J gene: TRBJ2-7
clone size: many
D gene: .
V gene: TRBV3-1
CDR3 protein: CASSQDSVAHEQYF
CDR3 DNA: TGTGCCAGCAGCCAAGACTCCGTTGCCCACGAGCAGTACTTC

J gene: TRBJ1-5
clone size: .
D gene: .
V gene: TRBV19
CDR3 protein: CASSMRADSNQPQHF
CDR3 DNA: TGTGCCAGTAGTATGCGTGCAGATAGCAATCAGCCCCAGCATTTT

J gene: TRBJ2-2
clone size: few
D gene: TRBD2
V gene: TRBV7-9
CDR3 protein: CVSSLTRGGLANTGELFF
CDR3 DNA: TGTGTCAGCAGCTTGACGCGGGGGGGGCTCGCGAACACCGGGGAGCTGTTTTTT